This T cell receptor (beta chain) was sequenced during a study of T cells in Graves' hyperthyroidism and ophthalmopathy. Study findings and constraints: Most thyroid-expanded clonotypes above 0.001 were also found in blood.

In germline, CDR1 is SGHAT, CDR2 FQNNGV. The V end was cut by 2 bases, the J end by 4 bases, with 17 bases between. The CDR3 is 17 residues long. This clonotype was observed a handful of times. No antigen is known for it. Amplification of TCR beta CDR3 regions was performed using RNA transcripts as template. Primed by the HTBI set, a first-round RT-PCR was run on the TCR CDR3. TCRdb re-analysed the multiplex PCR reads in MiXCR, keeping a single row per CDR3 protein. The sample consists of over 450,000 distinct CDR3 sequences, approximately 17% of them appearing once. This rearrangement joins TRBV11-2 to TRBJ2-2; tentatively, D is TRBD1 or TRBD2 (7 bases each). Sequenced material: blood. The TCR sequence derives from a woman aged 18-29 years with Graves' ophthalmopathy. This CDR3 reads CASSLTGAGGGTGELFF. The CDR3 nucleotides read TGTGCCAGCAGCTTAACAGGGGCCGGCGGGGGCACCGGGGAGCTGTTTTTT.